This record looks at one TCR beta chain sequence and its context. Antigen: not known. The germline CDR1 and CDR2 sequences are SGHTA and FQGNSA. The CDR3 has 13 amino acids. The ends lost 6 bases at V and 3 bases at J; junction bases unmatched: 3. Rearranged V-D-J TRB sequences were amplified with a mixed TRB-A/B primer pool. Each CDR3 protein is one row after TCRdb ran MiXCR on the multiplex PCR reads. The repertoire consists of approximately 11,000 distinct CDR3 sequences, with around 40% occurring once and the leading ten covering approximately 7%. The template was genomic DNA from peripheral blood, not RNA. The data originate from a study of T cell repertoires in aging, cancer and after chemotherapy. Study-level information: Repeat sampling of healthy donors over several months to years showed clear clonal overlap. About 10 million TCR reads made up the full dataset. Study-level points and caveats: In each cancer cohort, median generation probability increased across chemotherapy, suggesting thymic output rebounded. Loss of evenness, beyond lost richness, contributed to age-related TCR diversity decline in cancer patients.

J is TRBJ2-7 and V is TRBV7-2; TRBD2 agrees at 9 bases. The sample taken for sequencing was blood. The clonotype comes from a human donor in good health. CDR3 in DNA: TGTGCCAGCAGACAGCGGGGGGTCTACGAGCAGTACTTC. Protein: CASRQRGVYEQYF. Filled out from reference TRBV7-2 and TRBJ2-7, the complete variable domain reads GAGVSQSPSNKVTEKGKDVELRCDPISGHTALYWYRQSLGQGLEFLIYFQGNSAPDKSGLPSDRFSAERTGGSVSTLTIQRTQQEDSAVYLCASRQRGVYEQYFGPGTRLTVT.